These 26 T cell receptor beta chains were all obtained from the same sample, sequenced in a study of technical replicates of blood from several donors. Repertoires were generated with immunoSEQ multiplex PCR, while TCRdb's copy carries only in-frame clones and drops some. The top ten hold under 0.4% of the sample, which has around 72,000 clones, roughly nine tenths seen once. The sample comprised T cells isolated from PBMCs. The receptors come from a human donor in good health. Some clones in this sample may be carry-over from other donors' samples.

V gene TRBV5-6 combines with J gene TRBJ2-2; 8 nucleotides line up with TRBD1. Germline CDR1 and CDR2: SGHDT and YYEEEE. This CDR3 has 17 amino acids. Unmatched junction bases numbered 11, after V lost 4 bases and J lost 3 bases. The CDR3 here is CASSPSRDRTDTGELFF. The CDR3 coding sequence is TGTGCCAGCAGCCCGTCCCGGGACAGGACCGACACCGGGGAGCTGTTTTTT.

CDR3: CASRLGQETQYF. The CDR3 nucleotides read TGTGCCAGCCGACTAGGTCAAGAGACCCAGTACTTC. This sequence joins TRBV19 and TRBJ2-5, with D tentatively TRBD2 (6 bases). Trimming cost V 9 bases and J 2 bases, with 10 bases left between them. The CDR3 extends over 12 amino acids. Germline-derived CDR1 and CDR2 are LNHDA and SQIVND (reference sequence).

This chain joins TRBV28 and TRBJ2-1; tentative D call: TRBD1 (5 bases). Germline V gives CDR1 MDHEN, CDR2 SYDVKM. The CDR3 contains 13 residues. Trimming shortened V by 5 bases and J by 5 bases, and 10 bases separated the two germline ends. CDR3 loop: CASSEGADNEQFF. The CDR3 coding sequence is TGTGCCAGCAGTGAAGGGGCGGACAATGAGCAGTTCTTC.

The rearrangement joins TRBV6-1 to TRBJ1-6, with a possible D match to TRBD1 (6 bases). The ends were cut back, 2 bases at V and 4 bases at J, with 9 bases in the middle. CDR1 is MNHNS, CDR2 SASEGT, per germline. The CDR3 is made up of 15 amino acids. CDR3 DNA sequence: TGTGCCAGCAGTGAAATTAGGGGGTATAATTCACCCCTCCACTTT. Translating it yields CASSEIRGYNSPLHF.

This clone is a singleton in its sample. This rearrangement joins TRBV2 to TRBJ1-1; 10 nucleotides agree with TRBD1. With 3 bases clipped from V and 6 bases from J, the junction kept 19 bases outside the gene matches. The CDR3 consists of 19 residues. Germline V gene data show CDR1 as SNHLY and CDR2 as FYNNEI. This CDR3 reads CASSDRGTGDRGGWAEAFF. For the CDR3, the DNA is TGTGCCAGCAGTGATCGTGGGACAGGGGACCGGGGAGGGTGGGCTGAAGCTTTCTTT.

The CDR3 loop is CASSGQGVGQETQYF. CDR3 sequence (DNA): TGCGCCAGCAGCGGACAGGGGGTCGGTCAAGAGACCCAGTACTTC. The chain joins TRBV5-1 to TRBJ2-5, with TRBD1 matching over 10 bases. Losses at the gene ends were 4 bases for V and 2 bases for J; bases not matched to a gene: 5. The CDR3 loop spans 15 amino acids. The germline V gene encodes CDR1 SGHRS and CDR2 YFSETQ.

CDR3 amino acids: CASSFLTEETQYF. The CDR3 bases are TGTGCCAGCAGCTTTTTGACAGAAGAGACCCAGTACTTC. The chain employs TRBV5-6 and TRBJ2-5; perhaps TRBD1 as D (5 bases). This CDR3 contains 13 residues. V gave up 2 bases and J gave up 3 bases, with 8 bases separating them. Germline V gene data show CDR1 as SGHDT and CDR2 as YYEEEE.

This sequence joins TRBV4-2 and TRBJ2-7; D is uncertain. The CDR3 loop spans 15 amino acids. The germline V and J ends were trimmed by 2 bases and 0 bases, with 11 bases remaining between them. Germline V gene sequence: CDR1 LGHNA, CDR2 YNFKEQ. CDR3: CASSQFLGPSYEQYF. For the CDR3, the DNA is TGTGCCAGCAGCCAATTCCTGGGCCCCTCCTACGAGCAGTACTTC.

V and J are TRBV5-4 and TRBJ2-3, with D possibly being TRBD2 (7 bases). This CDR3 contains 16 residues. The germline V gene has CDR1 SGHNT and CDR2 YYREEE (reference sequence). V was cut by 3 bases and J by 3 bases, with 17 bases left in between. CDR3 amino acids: CASSYRGAAGTDTQYF. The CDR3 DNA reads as TGTGCCAGCAGCTACCGGGGGGCGGCCGGGACAGATACGCAGTATTTT.

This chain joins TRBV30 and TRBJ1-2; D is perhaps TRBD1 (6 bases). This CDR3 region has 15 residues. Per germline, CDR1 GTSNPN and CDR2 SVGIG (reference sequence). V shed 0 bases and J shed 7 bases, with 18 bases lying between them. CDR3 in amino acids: CAWSVDLGAAGGYTF. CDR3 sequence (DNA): TGTGCCTGGAGTGTAGACTTGGGGGCCGCGGGTGGCTACACCTTC.

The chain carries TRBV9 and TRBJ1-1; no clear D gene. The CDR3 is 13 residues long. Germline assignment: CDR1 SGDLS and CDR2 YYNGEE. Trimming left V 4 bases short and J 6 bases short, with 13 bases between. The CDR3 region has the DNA TGTGCCAGCAGCTCTTCGAGTACAGCTGAAGCTTTCTTT. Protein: CASSSSSTAEAFF.

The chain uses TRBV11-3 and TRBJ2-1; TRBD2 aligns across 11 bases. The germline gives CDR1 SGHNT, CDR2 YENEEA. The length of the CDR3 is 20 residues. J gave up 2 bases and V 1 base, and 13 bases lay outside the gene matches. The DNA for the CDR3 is TGTGCCAGCAGCTTAGGTGGGACCCTTAGCGGGAGGGCCACCTACAATGAGCAGTTCTTC. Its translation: CASSLGGTLSGRATYNEQFF. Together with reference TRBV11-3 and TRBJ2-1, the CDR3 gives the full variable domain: EAGVVQSPRYKIIEKKQPVAFWCNPISGHNTLYWYLQNLGQGPELLIRYENEEAVDDSQLPKDRFSAERLKGVDSTLKIQPAELGDSAVYLCASSLGGTLSGRATYNEQFFGPGTRLTVL.

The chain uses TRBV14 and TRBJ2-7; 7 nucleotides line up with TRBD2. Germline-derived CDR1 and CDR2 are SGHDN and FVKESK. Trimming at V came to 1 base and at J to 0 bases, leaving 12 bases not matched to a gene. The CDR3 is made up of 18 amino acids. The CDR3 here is CASSQGPAGGGSSYEQYF. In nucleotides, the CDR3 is TGTGCCAGCAGCCAAGGACCCGCGGGCGGGGGAAGCTCCTACGAGCAGTACTTC.

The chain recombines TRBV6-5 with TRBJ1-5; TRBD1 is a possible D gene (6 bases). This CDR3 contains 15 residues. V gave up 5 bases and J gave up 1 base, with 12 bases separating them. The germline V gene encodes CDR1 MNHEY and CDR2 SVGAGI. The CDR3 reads CASSPRRGSNQPQHF. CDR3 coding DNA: TGTGCCAGCAGTCCCCGCAGGGGAAGCAATCAGCCCCAGCATTTT.

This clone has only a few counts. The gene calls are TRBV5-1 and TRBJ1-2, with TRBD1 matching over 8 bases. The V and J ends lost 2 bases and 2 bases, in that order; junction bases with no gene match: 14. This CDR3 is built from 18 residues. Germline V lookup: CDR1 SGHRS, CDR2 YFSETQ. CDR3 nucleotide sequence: TGCGCCAGCAGCTTAAGAGGGCAGGGGGCCCCACTCAACTATGGCTACACCTTC. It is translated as CASSLRGQGAPLNYGYTF.

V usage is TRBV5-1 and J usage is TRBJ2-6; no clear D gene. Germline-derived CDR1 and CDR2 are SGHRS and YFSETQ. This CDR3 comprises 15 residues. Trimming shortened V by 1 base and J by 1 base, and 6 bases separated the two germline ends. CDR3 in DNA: TGCGCCAGCAGCTTGTTCGAGTCTGGGGCCAACGTCCTGACTTTC. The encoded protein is CASSLFESGANVLTF.

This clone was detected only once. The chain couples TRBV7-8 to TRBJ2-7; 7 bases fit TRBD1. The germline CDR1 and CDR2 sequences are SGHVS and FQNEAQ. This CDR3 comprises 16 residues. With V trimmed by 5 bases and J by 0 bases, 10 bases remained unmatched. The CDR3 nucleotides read TGTGCCAGCAGCACCAACGAAGGGACAGCCTCCTACGAGCAGTACTTC. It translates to CASSTNEGTASYEQYF.

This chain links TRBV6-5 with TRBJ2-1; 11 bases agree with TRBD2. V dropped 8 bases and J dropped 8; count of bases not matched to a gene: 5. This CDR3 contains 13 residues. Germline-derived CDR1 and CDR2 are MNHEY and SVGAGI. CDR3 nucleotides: TGTGCCAGCGGGACTAGCGGTAGGCATGAGCAGTTCTTC. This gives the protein CASGTSGRHEQFF.

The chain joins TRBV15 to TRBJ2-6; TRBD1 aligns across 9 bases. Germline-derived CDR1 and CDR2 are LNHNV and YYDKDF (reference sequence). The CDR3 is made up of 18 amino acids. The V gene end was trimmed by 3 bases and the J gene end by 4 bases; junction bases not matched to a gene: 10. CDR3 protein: CATSSAGDRVSGANVLTF. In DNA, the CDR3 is TGTGCCACCAGCAGCGCCGGGGACAGGGTGTCCGGGGCCAACGTCCTGACTTTC.

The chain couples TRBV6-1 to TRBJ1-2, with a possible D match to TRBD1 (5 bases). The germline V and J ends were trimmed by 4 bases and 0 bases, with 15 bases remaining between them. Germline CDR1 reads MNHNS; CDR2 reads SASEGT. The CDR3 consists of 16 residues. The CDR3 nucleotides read TGTGCCAGCAGTGCCGATCAGACAGTCTCTAACTATGGCTACACCTTC. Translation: CASSADQTVSNYGYTF.

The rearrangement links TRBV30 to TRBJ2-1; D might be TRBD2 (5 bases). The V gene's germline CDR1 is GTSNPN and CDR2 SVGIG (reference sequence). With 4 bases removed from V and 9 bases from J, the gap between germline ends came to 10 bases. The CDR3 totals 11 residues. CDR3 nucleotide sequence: TGTGCCTGGACATCGGGGTTTGAGCAGTTCTTC. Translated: CAWTSGFEQFF.

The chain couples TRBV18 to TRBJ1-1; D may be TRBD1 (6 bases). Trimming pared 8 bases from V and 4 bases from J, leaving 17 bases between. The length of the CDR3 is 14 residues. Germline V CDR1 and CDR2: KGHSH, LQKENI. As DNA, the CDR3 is TGTGCCAGCGCCCTAAATACAGGGTCCACTGAAGCTTTCTTT. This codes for CASALNTGSTEAFF. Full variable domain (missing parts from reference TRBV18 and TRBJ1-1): NAGVMQNPRHLVRRRGQEARLRCSPMKGHSHVYWYRQLPEEGLKFMVYLQKENIIDESGMPKERFSAEFPKEGPSILRIQQVVRGDSAAYFCASALNTGSTEAFFGQGTRLTVV.

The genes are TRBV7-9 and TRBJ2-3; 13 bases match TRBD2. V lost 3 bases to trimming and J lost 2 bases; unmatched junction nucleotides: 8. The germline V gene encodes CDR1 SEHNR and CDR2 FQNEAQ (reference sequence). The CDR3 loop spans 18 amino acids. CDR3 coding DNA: TGTGCCAGCAGCTTCGGACGGACTAGCGGGGGCCTCACAGATACGCAGTATTTT. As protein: CASSFGRTSGGLTDTQYF.

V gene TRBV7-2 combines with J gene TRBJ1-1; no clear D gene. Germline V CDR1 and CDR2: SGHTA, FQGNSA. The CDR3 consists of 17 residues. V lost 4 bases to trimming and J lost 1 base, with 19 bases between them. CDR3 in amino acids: CASSWRAAAPANTEAFF. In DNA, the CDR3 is TGTGCCAGCAGCTGGAGGGCCGCCGCACCGGCGAACACTGAAGCTTTCTTT.

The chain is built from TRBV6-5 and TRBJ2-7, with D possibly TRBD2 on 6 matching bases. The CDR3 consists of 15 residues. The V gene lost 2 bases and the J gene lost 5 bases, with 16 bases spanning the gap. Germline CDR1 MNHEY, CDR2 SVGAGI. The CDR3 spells CASSYVASVIDEQYF. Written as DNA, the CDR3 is TGTGCCAGCAGTTACGTAGCTAGCGTTATAGACGAGCAGTACTTC.

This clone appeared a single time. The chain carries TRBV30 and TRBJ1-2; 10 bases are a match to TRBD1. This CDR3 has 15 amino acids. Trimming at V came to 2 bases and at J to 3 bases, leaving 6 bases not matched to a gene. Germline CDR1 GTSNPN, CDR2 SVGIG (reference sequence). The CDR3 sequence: CAWSTGTGVHYGYTF. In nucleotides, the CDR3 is TGTGCCTGGAGTACCGGGACAGGGGTACACTATGGCTACACCTTC.